These 30 T cell receptor beta chains were sequenced from one sample in a study of beta chain features in type 1 diabetes. Sequencing targeted expressed TCRB transcripts, as all isolated RNA had been reverse transcribed. Produced via immunoSEQ multiplex PCR; TCRdb's table is partial and in-frame only. The sample yields over 350,000 clones, about 15% seen once. The sequenced sample consisted of naive CD4+ T cells from blood. These receptor sequences come from a woman aged 18-30 years in good health.

Note on this clone: The same CDR3 arises from other DNA sequences in this sample as well. The V call is TRBV30, the J call TRBJ2-3; D call uncertain. The germline V and J ends were trimmed by 0 bases and 6 bases, with 4 bases remaining between them. Per germline, CDR1 GTSNPN and CDR2 SVGIG (reference sequence). This CDR3 has 11 amino acids. CDR3 coding DNA: TGTGCCTGGAGTGTCAGGGATACGCAGTATTTT. Its translation is CAWSVRDTQYF.

The chain is built from TRBV7-9 and TRBJ2-6; D gene uncertain. Trimming removed 11 bases from V and 1 base from J, with 12 bases in between. CDR3 length equals 14 residues. CDR1 and CDR2 from the germline V gene are SEHNR and FQNEAQ (reference sequence). The chain's CDR3 is CAVTPVSGANVLTF. The CDR3, as DNA: TGTGCCGTTACCCCGGTTTCTGGGGCCAACGTCCTGACTTTC.

This clone was seen a handful of times. CDR3: CASSTGQRDVDTQYF. CDR3 bases: TGCGCCAGCAGCACGGGACAGCGCGACGTGGATACGCAGTATTTT. The V and J genes are TRBV5-1 and TRBJ2-3; 7 positions match TRBD1. The CDR3 has 15 residues. Losses at the gene ends were 4 bases for V and 6 bases for J; bases not matched to a gene: 11. Germline CDR1 SGHRS, CDR2 YFSETQ.

The chain couples TRBV4-1 to TRBJ2-7; D not resolved. Germline V gene lookup returns CDR1 MGHRA and CDR2 YSYEKL. There are 17 residues in the CDR3. With 0 bases removed from V and 5 bases from J, the gap between germline ends came to 20 bases. CDR3 amino acids: CASSQDSWSSRVNEQYF. The CDR3 coding sequence is TGCGCCAGCAGCCAAGATTCGTGGTCCTCCCGGGTGAACGAGCAGTACTTC.

This clone was seen more than once but under ten times. The rearrangement links TRBV10-1 to TRBJ2-3; weak D call: TRBD1 (6 bases). CDR3 length equals 15 residues. In germline, CDR1 is WNHNN, CDR2 SYGVQD (reference sequence). Trimming removed 3 bases at V and 0 bases at J, with 10 bases between. CDR3 amino acids: CASSDGGSSTDTQYF. CDR3 nucleotide sequence: TGCGCCAGCAGTGATGGGGGCTCTAGCACAGATACGCAGTATTTT.

The chain links TRBV9 to TRBJ2-1; 12 bases are shared with TRBD2. The CDR3 sequence is 20 residues long. Looked up from germline, CDR1 is SGDLS and CDR2 is YYNGEE. Losses at the gene ends were 4 bases for V and 0 bases for J; bases not matched to a gene: 14. CDR3 nucleotide sequence: TGTGCCAGCAGCACGAGGGGACTAGCGGGCGGGGAAACCTCCTACAATGAGCAGTTCTTC. Translated, it gives CASSTRGLAGGETSYNEQFF.

V usage is TRBV7-9 and J usage is TRBJ2-3, with D tentatively TRBD2 (5 bases). V was clipped by 5 bases and J by 3 bases, with 9 bases between them. Germline V gene data show CDR1 as SEHNR and CDR2 as FQNEAQ (reference sequence). The CDR3 is made up of 13 amino acids. The CDR3 protein is CASSPPGTDTQYF. The CDR3 DNA reads as TGTGCCAGCAGCCCACCGGGGACAGATACGCAGTATTTT. The variable domain in full, with the rest retrieved from reference TRBV7-9 and TRBJ2-3, is DTGVSQNPRHKITKRGQNVTFRCDPISEHNRLYWYRQTLGQGPEFLTYFQNEAQLEKSRLLSDRFSAERPKGSFSTLEIQRTEQGDSAMYLCASSPPGTDTQYFGPGTRLTVL.

The chain joins TRBV2 to TRBJ1-5; no reliable D call. The CDR3 contains 12 residues. Germline lookup yields CDR1 SNHLY and CDR2 FYNNEI. With 3 bases removed from V and 10 bases from J, the gap between germline ends came to 10 bases. The CDR3 DNA reads TGTGCCAGCAGTGATACGGGGTCACCCCAGCATTTT. Translating it yields CASSDTGSPQHF.

This clone was detected only a few times. The genes are TRBV29-1 and TRBJ2-3; no definite D call. CDR3 length: 13 residues. Trimming shortened V by 4 bases and J by 2 bases, and 10 bases separated the two germline ends. Germline V gene lookup returns CDR1 SQVTM and CDR2 ANQGSEA. CDR3 sequence (DNA): TGCAGCGTTGCTGGTAGAAACACAGATACGCAGTATTTT. Amino acids: CSVAGRNTDTQYF.

A few counts support this clone. The genes are TRBV11-1 and TRBJ2-3; 7 nucleotides match TRBD2. CDR3 length: 13 residues. CDR1 and CDR2 (germline): SGHAT, FQDESV (reference sequence). Germline trimming cut 5 bases from V and 7 bases from J; bases unmatched to any gene: 6. The CDR3 DNA reads as TGTGCCAGCAGCCGAGCGGGGCCGTATACGCAGTATTTT. Translation: CASSRAGPYTQYF.

This clone occurred a few times. The chain is built from TRBV30 and TRBJ2-6; unclear D gene. The CDR3 covers 13 residues. V shed 7 bases and J shed 3 bases, with 10 bases lying between them. Germline V CDR1 and CDR2: GTSNPN, SVGIG (reference sequence). CDR3 loop: CAFPGSGANVLTF. CDR3 DNA sequence: TGTGCCTTCCCGGGTAGTGGGGCCAACGTCCTGACTTTC. Full variable domain (missing parts from reference TRBV30 and TRBJ2-6): SQTIHQWPATLVQPVGSPLSLECTVEGTSNPNLYWYRQAAGRGLQLLFYSVGIGQISSEVPQNLSASRPQDRQFILSSKKLLLSDSGFYLCAFPGSGANVLTFGAGSRLTVL.

The rearrangement uses TRBV5-5 and TRBJ1-2; 8 nucleotides line up with TRBD1. Germline-derived CDR1 and CDR2 are SGHKS and YYEKEE (reference sequence). V lost 2 bases and J lost 4; bases outside the gene matches: 1. The CDR3 runs to 13 residues. The CDR3 sequence is CASSFGTGYGYTF. CDR3 bases: TGTGCCAGCAGCTTTGGGACAGGCTATGGCTACACCTTC.

V is TRBV11-2 and J is TRBJ2-2; the D is unclear. The CDR3 has 14 amino acids. V was cut by 5 bases and J by 6 bases, with 13 bases left in between. Germline values: CDR1 SGHAT, CDR2 FQNNGV. This chain's CDR3 is CASSPVNAAGELFF. CDR3 sequence (DNA): TGTGCCAGCAGCCCCGTGAACGCGGCCGGGGAGCTGTTTTTT.

This clone showed up just a few times. The rearrangement links TRBV4-2 to TRBJ2-7, with 7 positions matching TRBD1. The germline CDR1 and CDR2 sequences are LGHNA and YNFKEQ. V lost 3 bases and J lost 6; bases outside the gene matches: 8. The CDR3 runs to 14 residues. The CDR3 is CASSHPTGIREQYF. CDR3 DNA: TGTGCCAGCAGCCACCCGACAGGGATCCGCGAGCAGTACTTC.

The chain carries TRBV27 and TRBJ2-7, with 9 bases lining up with TRBD2. V lost 8 bases and J lost 6; bases outside the gene matches: 14. Germline loops: CDR1 MNHEY, CDR2 SMNVEV (reference sequence). This CDR3 is 15 amino acids long. The CDR3 sequence: CASRPGASGRSEQYF. For the CDR3, the DNA is TGTGCCAGCCGCCCTGGAGCCAGCGGGAGGAGCGAGCAGTACTTC.

This clone was seen more than once but under ten times. The rearrangement links TRBV18 to TRBJ2-7; TRBD1 matches at 7 bases. This CDR3 spans 13 amino acids. J gave up 7 bases and V 5 bases, and 8 bases lay outside the gene matches. From germline, CDR1 is KGHSH and CDR2 LQKENI. The CDR3 nucleotides are TGTGCCAGCTCATCAGACAGGGTGAGGGAGCAGTACTTC. Its translation is CASSSDRVREQYF.

The table lists this clone with a few counts. The V and J genes are TRBV29-1 and TRBJ1-2; TRBD1 aligns across 9 bases. Germline CDR1 and CDR2: SQVTM and ANQGSEA. The CDR3 has 16 residues. With V trimmed by 3 bases and J by 4 bases, 12 bases remained unmatched. CDR3 bases: TGCAGCGTTGACCGGGACAGGGATTTATCTGGCTATGGCTACACCTTC. Translated: CSVDRDRDLSGYGYTF.

This chain uses TRBV7-9 with TRBJ1-2; no firm D call. Germline V gene lookup returns CDR1 SEHNR and CDR2 FQNEAQ (reference sequence). The CDR3 length is 14 residues. The ends were cut back, 7 bases at V and 8 bases at J, with 20 bases in the middle. CDR3 loop: CASIEIDVSRGYTF. The CDR3 DNA reads TGTGCCAGCATCGAAATAGACGTCTCGAGGGGCTACACCTTC.

This clone was seen a handful of times. DNA for the CDR3: TGTGCCAGCAGAGGGAGGGGGGACGTGGACGAGCAGTACTTC. Its protein product is CASRGRGDVDEQYF. The V gene is TRBV2, the J gene TRBJ2-7, with D possibly matching TRBD2 (7 bases). The CDR3 has 14 residues. Trimming pared 6 bases from V and 5 bases from J, leaving 17 bases between. Germline V gives CDR1 SNHLY, CDR2 FYNNEI.

This clone was observed a handful of times. V usage is TRBV19 and J usage is TRBJ2-7; TRBD1 agrees at 11 bases. In germline, CDR1 is LNHDA, CDR2 SQIVND (reference sequence). The CDR3 length is 13 residues. The J segment lost 4 bases and the V segment lost 10 bases, leaving 6 bases of the junction unmatched. CDR3 loop: CATTRDRGYEQYF. CDR3 coding DNA: TGTGCCACGACCCGGGACAGGGGGTACGAGCAGTACTTC.

In this sample, this clone turned up a few times. The chain has TRBV28 and TRBJ1-4; D gene uncertain. In germline, CDR1 is MDHEN, CDR2 SYDVKM. There are 14 residues in the CDR3. V shed 4 bases and J shed 5 bases, with 11 bases lying between them. The CDR3 bases are TGTGCCAGCAGTTCGACGGGATACAATGAAAAACTGTTTTTT. It specifies CASSSTGYNEKLFF.

This clone was counted only a few times. V usage is TRBV29-1 and J usage is TRBJ2-1, with a tentative D call TRBD2 (6 bases). CDR1 and CDR2 (germline): SQVTM, ANQGSEA. Trimming took off 7 bases at V and 4 bases at J, with 14 bases between the two ends. This CDR3 region has 13 residues. CDR3 sequence: CSGGVSAYNEQFF. The CDR3 bases are TGCAGCGGGGGGGTTTCTGCTTACAATGAGCAGTTCTTC.

This chain uses TRBV29-1 with TRBJ2-2; 11 nucleotides match TRBD2. This CDR3 region has 15 residues. The germline V gene encodes CDR1 SQVTM and CDR2 ANQGSEA. V lost 6 bases to trimming and J lost 4 bases; unmatched junction nucleotides: 7. Here the CDR3 DNA reads TGCAGCGTCCCCGGGACTAGCGGATTCACCGGGGAGCTGTTTTTT. Its translation is CSVPGTSGFTGELFF.

The V and J genes are TRBV30 and TRBJ1-5; TRBD1 is a possible D gene (5 bases). Germline lookup yields CDR1 GTSNPN and CDR2 SVGIG (reference sequence). This CDR3 comprises 13 residues. The V gene lost 5 bases and the J gene lost 7 bases, with 15 bases spanning the gap. CDR3 nucleotide sequence: TGTGCCTGGGCTCAGGGTCGTGACCAGCCCCAGCATTTT. It codes for CAWAQGRDQPQHF.

The rearrangement uses TRBV5-1 and TRBJ1-2; 9 positions match TRBD1. The V segment lost 2 bases and the J segment 6 bases; nucleotides outside the gene matches: 8. Germline V gene sequence: CDR1 SGHRS, CDR2 YFSETQ. This CDR3 has 15 amino acids. The CDR3, as DNA: TGCGCCAGCAGCTTAGACAGGGGGGCCGGAGATGGCTACACCTTC. Its translation is CASSLDRGAGDGYTF.

The rearrangement joins TRBV27 to TRBJ1-4; 11 nucleotides align to TRBD1. Trimming took 4 bases from V and 9 from J; bases not matched to a gene: 7. CDR3 length: 15 amino acids. Germline assignment: CDR1 MNHEY and CDR2 SMNVEV (reference sequence). CDR3 protein: CASSSAGTGGQKLFF. DNA for the CDR3: TGTGCCAGCAGTTCCGCCGGGACAGGGGGTCAAAAACTGTTTTTT. Together with reference TRBV27 and TRBJ1-4, the CDR3 gives the full variable domain: EAQVTQNPRYLITVTGKKLTVTCSQNMNHEYMSWYRQDPGLGLRQIYYSMNVEVTDKGDVPEGYKVSRKEKRNFPLILESPSPNQTSLYFCASSSAGTGGQKLFFGSGTQLSVL.

The gene calls are TRBV5-1 and TRBJ1-2; 8 bases map to TRBD1. Trimming at V came to 3 bases and at J to 3 bases, leaving 7 bases not matched to a gene. The CDR3 sequence is 15 residues long. CDR1 is SGHRS, CDR2 YFSETQ, per germline. CDR3 DNA: TGCGCCAGCAGCTCCGGACAGGGATCCTACTATGGCTACACCTTC. It is translated as CASSSGQGSYYGYTF.

The CDR3 DNA reads TGCGCCAGCAGCTTTCGGTCAGGGGCGGAAAACGAGCAGTACTTC. It translates to CASSFRSGAENEQYF. V gene TRBV5-1 combines with J gene TRBJ2-7; D is perhaps TRBD1 (6 bases). The germline V gene has CDR1 SGHRS and CDR2 YFSETQ. There are 15 residues in the CDR3. The V end lost 2 bases, the J end lost 5 bases, and 17 bases lay between the germline ends.

The chain's CDR3 is CASSLEASRGSSYEQYF. CDR3 sequence (DNA): TGTGCCAGCAGCTTGGAGGCGTCGCGGGGGTCCTCCTACGAGCAGTACTTC. The chain uses TRBV5-4 and TRBJ2-7; 7 nucleotides line up with TRBD2. In germline, CDR1 is SGHNT, CDR2 YYREEE (reference sequence). V shed 0 bases and J 0 bases; nucleotides not matched to a gene: 9. This CDR3 spans 17 amino acids.

A few counts support this clone. The chain has TRBV18 and TRBJ1-1; D gene ambiguous. The germline V gene encodes CDR1 KGHSH and CDR2 LQKENI. This CDR3 is built from 12 residues. V was trimmed by 8 bases and J by 5 bases, leaving 12 bases between them. This chain's CDR3 is CASTRGGTEAFF. The CDR3 DNA follows: TGTGCCAGCACCCGGGGAGGGACTGAAGCTTTCTTT.